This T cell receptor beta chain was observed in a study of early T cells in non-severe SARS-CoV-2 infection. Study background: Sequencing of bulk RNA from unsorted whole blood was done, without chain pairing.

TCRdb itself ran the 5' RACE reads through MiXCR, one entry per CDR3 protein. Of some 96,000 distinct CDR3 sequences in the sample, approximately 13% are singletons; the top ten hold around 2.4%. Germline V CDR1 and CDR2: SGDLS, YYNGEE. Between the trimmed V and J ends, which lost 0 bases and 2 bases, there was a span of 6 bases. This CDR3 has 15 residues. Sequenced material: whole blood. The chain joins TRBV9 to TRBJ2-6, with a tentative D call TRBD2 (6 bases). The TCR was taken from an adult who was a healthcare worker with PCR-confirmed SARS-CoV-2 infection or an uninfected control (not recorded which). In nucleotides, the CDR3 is TGTGCCAGCAGCGTAGCGGGGGCTGGGGCCAACGTCCTGACTTTC. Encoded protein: CASSVAGAGANVLTF.